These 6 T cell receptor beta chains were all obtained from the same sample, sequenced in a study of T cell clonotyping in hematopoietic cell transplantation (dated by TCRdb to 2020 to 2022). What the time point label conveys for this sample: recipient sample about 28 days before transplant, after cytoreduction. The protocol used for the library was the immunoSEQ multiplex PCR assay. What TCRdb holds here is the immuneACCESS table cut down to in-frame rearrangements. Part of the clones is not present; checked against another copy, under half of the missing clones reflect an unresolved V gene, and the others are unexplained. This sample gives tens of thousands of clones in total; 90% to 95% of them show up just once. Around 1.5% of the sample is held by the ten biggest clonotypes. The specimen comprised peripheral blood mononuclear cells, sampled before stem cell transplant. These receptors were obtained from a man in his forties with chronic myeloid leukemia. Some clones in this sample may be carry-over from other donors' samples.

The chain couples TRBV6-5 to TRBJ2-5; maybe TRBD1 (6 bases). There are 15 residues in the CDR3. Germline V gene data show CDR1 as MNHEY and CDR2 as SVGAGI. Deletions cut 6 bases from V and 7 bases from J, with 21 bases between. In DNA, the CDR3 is TGTGCCAGCAGCCCCACTCGACAGGTCTTATGGACCCAGTACTTC. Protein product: CASSPTRQVLWTQYF.

CDR3 in DNA: TGTGCCAGCAGCTTACACGGTGAAGCTTTCTTT. Translated: CASSLHGEAFF. The chain employs TRBV11-2 and TRBJ1-1; no clear D. The CDR3 runs to 11 residues. Germline V gene lookup returns CDR1 SGHAT and CDR2 FQNNGV. The V and J ends lost 2 bases and 7 bases respectively, with 5 bases between them.

The CDR3 loop reads CASSLGLALTDTQYF. The CDR3 bases are TGCGCCAGCAGCCTAGGACTAGCTCTTACAGATACGCAGTATTTT. This chain uses TRBV5-1 with TRBJ2-3; 8 nucleotides align to TRBD2. The V segment lost 4 bases and the J segment 3 bases; nucleotides outside the gene matches: 7. The CDR3 sequence is 15 residues long. From germline, CDR1 is SGHRS and CDR2 YFSETQ.

The CDR3 bases are TGTGCCAGCAGAAGGGGGGGGTACGGCACTGAAGCTTTCTTT. Its translation: CASRRGGYGTEAFF. This chain connects TRBV6-5 to TRBJ1-1, with D maybe TRBD1 (6 bases). Trimming shortened V by 6 bases and J by 4 bases, and 15 bases separated the two germline ends. The CDR3 covers 14 residues. Germline V gives CDR1 MNHEY, CDR2 SVGAGI.

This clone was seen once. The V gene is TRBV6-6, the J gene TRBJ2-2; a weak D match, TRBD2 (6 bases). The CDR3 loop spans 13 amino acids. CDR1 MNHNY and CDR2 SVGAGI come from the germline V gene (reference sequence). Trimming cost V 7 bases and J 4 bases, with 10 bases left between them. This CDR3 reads CASTRGGTGELFF. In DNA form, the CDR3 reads TGTGCCAGCACTAGGGGAGGCACCGGGGAGCTGTTTTTT.

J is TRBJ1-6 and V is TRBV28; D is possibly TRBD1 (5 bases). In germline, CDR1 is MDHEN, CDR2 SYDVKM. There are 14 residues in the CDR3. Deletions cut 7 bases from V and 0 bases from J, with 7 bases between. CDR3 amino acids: CASKGTSYNSPLHF. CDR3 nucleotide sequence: TGTGCCAGCAAAGGGACCTCCTATAATTCACCCCTCCACTTT.